Below, 27 T cell receptor beta chains from the same sample are listed, as sequenced in a study of T cells in Graves' hyperthyroidism and ophthalmopathy. RNA transcripts were the template for amplifying TCR beta CDR3 regions. First-round RT-PCR targeting the TCR CDR3 was performed with the HTBI primer set. TCRdb reprocessed the multiplex PCR reads via MiXCR and lists one record per CDR3 protein. Counted here are a few hundred thousand distinct CDR3 sequences, approximately 48% occurring once; the ten biggest clones make up around 44%. Sequenced sample: peripheral blood or thyroid tissue (not recorded which). Every receptor here comes from an adult woman with Graves' disease, either hyperthyroidism or ophthalmopathy (not recorded which).

This clonotype has just a few counts. This rearrangement joins TRBV7-8 to TRBJ1-2; D is unclear. V lost 4 bases to trimming and J lost 8 bases, with 23 bases between them. The CDR3 is 16 amino acids. From germline, CDR1 is SGHVS and CDR2 FQNEAQ. DNA of the CDR3: TGTGCCAGCAGCTCCGGTATAGCGGGTACCGCTGGCGGCTACACCTTC. Amino acids: CASSSGIAGTAGGYTF.

The count of this clonotype is one. The V gene is TRBV7-8, the J gene TRBJ2-5, with TRBD1 identical over 10 bases. The J segment lost 6 bases and the V segment lost 5 bases, leaving 9 bases of the junction unmatched. The CDR3 totals 15 residues. Germline V gives CDR1 SGHVS, CDR2 FQNEAQ. DNA of the CDR3: TGTGCCAGCAGCCCCTCGACAGGGGGCGGTAAGACCCAGTACTTC. Protein: CASSPSTGGGKTQYF.

CDR3 residues: CASSPRTHHEQYF. CDR3 DNA sequence: TGTGCCAGCAGCCCGCGGACGCACCACGAGCAGTACTTC. This chain connects TRBV9 to TRBJ2-7; no reliable D call. The CDR3 sequence is 13 residues long. Germline CDR1 SGDLS, CDR2 YYNGEE. V dropped 4 bases and J dropped 5 bases, with 13 bases sitting between them.

Comment on this clonotype: Since a much larger clone is just one base distant, this may be a read error. The chain recombines TRBV6-5 with TRBJ2-7, with TRBD2 matching 8 bases. Germline V gene sequence: CDR1 MNHEY, CDR2 SVGAGI. J gave up 4 bases and V 5 bases, and 1 base lay outside the gene matches. This CDR3 has 12 amino acids. The CDR3 is CASSVAGYEQYF. The CDR3 DNA reads TGTGCCAGCAGTGTAGCGGGGTACGAGCAGTACTTC.

At least ten counts were recorded for this clonotype. The chain carries TRBV10-3 and TRBJ1-5; D ambiguous. The V and J ends lost 4 bases and 8 bases respectively, with 12 bases between them. From germline, CDR1 is ENHRY and CDR2 SYGVKD. The CDR3 has 13 amino acids. CDR3 sequence (DNA): TGTGCCATCAGTGTTTCGACCCGGGAGCCCCAGCATTTT. This gives the protein CAISVSTREPQHF.

Note on this clonotype: This clone may be a read error of a much larger clone one base away. This chain joins TRBV7-2 and TRBJ1-4, with D unclear. Trimming took off 4 bases at V and 7 bases at J, with 1 base between the two ends. Germline CDR1 SGHTA, CDR2 FQGNSA. CDR3 length: 10 amino acids. The CDR3 is CASSCEKLFF. The CDR3 DNA reads as TGTGCCAGCAGCTGTGAAAAACTGTTTTTT.

This chain joins TRBV20-1 and TRBJ1-1; no definite D call. This CDR3 has 11 residues. Germline-derived CDR1 and CDR2 are DFQATT and SNEGSKA (reference sequence). The V and J ends lost 1 base and 10 bases respectively, with 10 bases between them. DNA for the CDR3: TGCAGTGCTAGAGGTTTTGAGGGAGCTTTCTTT. Translating it yields CSARGFEGAFF.

This chain links TRBV7-9 with TRBJ1-2, with TRBD1 matching 7 bases. The J segment lost 6 bases and the V segment lost 4 bases, leaving 14 bases of the junction unmatched. Germline values: CDR1 SEHNR, CDR2 FQNEAQ (reference sequence). The CDR3 is 16 residues long. The CDR3 spells CASSSPGQVRRDGYTF. CDR3 sequence (DNA): TGTGCCAGCAGCTCCCCAGGACAGGTCCGTCGGGATGGCTACACCTTC.

This clonotype came up a few times. The CDR3 spells CSVEAVGGEQYF. CDR3 DNA: TGCAGCGTTGAAGCCGTAGGGGGCGAGCAGTACTTC. This chain links TRBV29-1 with TRBJ2-7, with D possibly TRBD1 on 6 matching bases. CDR3 length equals 12 residues. The V and J ends lost 1 base and 6 bases respectively, with 10 bases between them. Germline assignment: CDR1 SQVTM and CDR2 ANQGSEA.

This clonotype was observed a handful of times. This chain uses TRBV7-9 with TRBJ1-5; D not resolved. V was cut by 5 bases and J by 6 bases, with 14 bases left in between. This CDR3 is built from 14 residues. CDR1 and CDR2 (germline): SEHNR, FQNEAQ (reference sequence). CDR3 DNA: TGTGCCAGCAGCCCGGCAGGTCCAGGTCAGCCCCAGCATTTT. This sequence encodes CASSPAGPGQPQHF.

The chain joins TRBV20-1 to TRBJ2-5; tentatively, D is TRBD2 (6 bases). V was pared by 5 bases and J by 2 bases, with 12 bases between. This CDR3 has 13 amino acids. CDR1 DFQATT and CDR2 SNEGSKA come from the germline V gene (reference sequence). CDR3 DNA sequence: TGCAGTGCTGAAGGAGGGAGTCAAGAGACCCAGTACTTC. This translates into CSAEGGSQETQYF.

There are a few counts of this clonotype. The rearrangement links TRBV7-9 to TRBJ2-7; D unresolved. Per germline, CDR1 SEHNR and CDR2 FQNEAQ (reference sequence). With 5 bases removed from V and 3 bases from J, the gap between germline ends came to 11 bases. This CDR3 contains 13 residues. CDR3 nucleotide sequence: TGTGCCAGCAGCATTGGCCCTTTCTACGAGCAGTACTTC. This translates into CASSIGPFYEQYF.

The chain recombines TRBV20-1 with TRBJ1-1; D unclear. The germline V gene has CDR1 DFQATT and CDR2 SNEGSKA (reference sequence). The CDR3 loop spans 15 amino acids. The germline V and J ends were trimmed by 2 bases and 1 base, with 14 bases remaining between them. The DNA for the CDR3 is TGCAGTGCTAGACGGCCAGAGGGAGGGAACACTGAAGCTTTCTTT. Translated, it gives CSARRPEGGNTEAFF.

Only a few counts were recorded for this clonotype. This may be a read error, as it is one base from a much larger clone. The chain is built from TRBV6-5 and TRBJ2-2; no clear D gene. Germline CDR1 is MNHEY and CDR2 is SVGAGI. The germline V and J ends were trimmed by 5 bases and 2 bases, with 3 bases remaining between them. The CDR3 length is 12 residues. The CDR3 region is CASSKNTGELFF. CDR3 DNA sequence: TGTGCCAGCAGTAAAAACACCGGGGAGCTGTTTTTT.

The V and J genes are TRBV29-1 and TRBJ1-3; D unclear. The CDR3 runs 13 residues. Trimming shortened V by 6 bases and J by 0 bases, and 9 bases separated the two germline ends. Germline V CDR1 and CDR2: SQVTM, ANQGSEA. For the CDR3, the DNA is TGCAGCGTGGACGGTGTCTCTGGAAACACCATATATTTT. Translating it yields CSVDGVSGNTIYF.

The chain carries TRBV5-1 and TRBJ2-1; no clear D. V shed 3 bases and J shed 9 bases, with 10 bases lying between them. Germline CDR1 SGHRS, CDR2 YFSETQ. The CDR3 is 12 amino acids. In DNA form, the CDR3 reads TGCGCCAGCAGCTCGTCAAATAGTGAGCAGTTCTTC. Protein: CASSSSNSEQFF.

This clonotype appeared many times. The CDR3, as DNA: TGTGCCAGCAGCTTAGGCCAGTTAGGGGTAAGCATCACTGAAGCTTTCTTT. It is translated as CASSLGQLGVSITEAFF. The chain links TRBV13 to TRBJ1-1; TRBD1 might be the D (5 bases). The length of the CDR3 is 17 residues. The V end lost 0 bases, the J end lost 4 bases, and 18 bases lay between the germline ends. Germline CDR1 reads PRHDT; CDR2 reads FYEKMQ (reference sequence).

This clonotype was recorded at least ten times. The V call is TRBV20-1, the J call TRBJ2-7; 7 positions agree with TRBD1. J lost 5 bases, V lost 0 bases, and 10 bases had no gene match. The CDR3 is 15 amino acids. In germline, CDR1 is DFQATT, CDR2 SNEGSKA (reference sequence). In nucleotides, the CDR3 is TGCAGTGCTAGAGATCTAAACAGGGGATTGGACGAGCAGTACTTC. Amino acids: CSARDLNRGLDEQYF.

This rearrangement joins TRBV11-1 to TRBJ1-1; 8 bases are a match to TRBD1. The CDR3 has 15 residues. Germline lookup yields CDR1 SGHAT and CDR2 FQDESV (reference sequence). Trimming took 5 bases from V and 4 from J; bases not matched to a gene: 9. The CDR3 reads CASSHAGGASTEAFF. Written as DNA, the CDR3 is TGTGCCAGCAGCCACGCAGGGGGCGCTTCCACTGAAGCTTTCTTT.

V and J are TRBV7-9 and TRBJ2-5; D gene uncertain. The CDR3 totals 12 residues. With 6 bases removed from V and 1 base from J, the gap between germline ends came to 6 bases. Germline CDR1 SEHNR, CDR2 FQNEAQ (reference sequence). This CDR3 is CASSNGQETQYF. The DNA of the CDR3 is TGTGCCAGCAGTAACGGCCAAGAGACCCAGTACTTC.

In this sample, this clonotype turned up once. This chain uses TRBV7-6 with TRBJ1-4, with D unclear. Germline V gene sequence: CDR1 SGHVS, CDR2 FNYEAQ. The CDR3 contains 18 residues. V lost 4 bases, J lost 0 bases, and 18 bases lay in between. CDR3 bases: TGTGCCAGCAGCTCGCGGCCCTCACTATCCGCAACTAATGAAAAACTGTTTTTT. Its translation is CASSSRPSLSATNEKLFF.

The rearrangement uses TRBV7-3 and TRBJ2-2; TRBD1 matches at 9 bases. With V trimmed by 2 bases and J by 0 bases, 13 bases remained unmatched. This CDR3 spans 20 amino acids. Germline lookup yields CDR1 SGHTA and CDR2 FQGTGA. The CDR3 DNA reads as TGTGCCAGCAGCTTACCCGCGCCGGGACAGGGCACTTCGAACACCGGGGAGCTGTTTTTT. Translation: CASSLPAPGQGTSNTGELFF. Combining the CDR3 with reference TRBV7-3 and TRBJ2-2 gives the whole variable domain GAGVSQTPSNKVTEKGKYVELRCDPISGHTALYWYRQSLGQGPEFLIYFQGTGAADDSGLPNDRFFAVRPEGSVSTLKIQRTERGDSAVYLCASSLPAPGQGTSNTGELFFGEGSRLTVL.

The chain has TRBV5-1 and TRBJ2-7; D possibly matches TRBD1 or TRBD2 (5 bases each). There are 15 residues in the CDR3. The germline CDR1 and CDR2 sequences are SGHRS and YFSETQ. V dropped 0 bases and J dropped 4 bases, with 14 bases sitting between them. The CDR3 here is CASSLGTARGYEQYF. CDR3 bases: TGCGCCAGCAGCTTGGGGACGGCGAGGGGATACGAGCAGTACTTC.

This clonotype was seen ten or more times. The chain carries TRBV6-1 and TRBJ2-5; no reliable D call. The CDR3 extends over 14 amino acids. Germline V gene data show CDR1 as MNHNS and CDR2 as SASEGT. The V gene lost 6 bases and the J gene lost 11 bases, with 22 bases spanning the gap. Written as DNA, the CDR3 is TGTGCCAGCAGAGACCCATCGACCAATCTTTCGCAGTACTTC. It translates to CASRDPSTNLSQYF.

The J gene is TRBJ2-5, the V gene TRBV7-6, with D uncertain. The length of the CDR3 is 11 residues. Germline V gives CDR1 SGHVS, CDR2 FNYEAQ. The ends were cut back, 5 bases at V and 7 bases at J, with 8 bases in the middle. CDR3 sequence reads: CASSPAGTQYF. The CDR3 DNA reads as TGTGCCAGCAGCCCGGCCGGGACCCAGTACTTC.

This clonotype was detected a few times. The rearrangement links TRBV7-8 to TRBJ1-3; no clear D. Germline assignment: CDR1 SGHVS and CDR2 FQNEAQ. The CDR3 is made up of 14 amino acids. V lost 1 base, J lost 4 bases, and 8 bases lay in between. The CDR3 DNA reads as TGTGCCAGCAGCTTAGGGATGGGGGGAAACACCATATATTTT. Translation: CASSLGMGGNTIYF.

This clonotype showed up many times. The gene calls are TRBV9 and TRBJ2-3; tentatively, D is TRBD2 (5 bases). This CDR3 has 15 residues. The V end lost 4 bases, the J end lost 0 bases, and 12 bases lay between the germline ends. Germline CDR1 is SGDLS and CDR2 is YYNGEE. Here the CDR3 DNA reads TGTGCCAGCAGCCCGGACTCGTCTAGCACAGATACGCAGTATTTT. It yields the protein CASSPDSSSTDTQYF.